The 28 T cell receptor beta chains below were found in one sample sequenced in a study of blood T cell repertoires in COVID-19. This table comes from immunoSEQ multiplex PCR, and its TCRdb copy is limited to in-frame clones, with some not included. This sample has 150,000 to 200,000 clones, with 80% to 90% found just once. Sequencing input: peripheral blood. The receptors were gathered from a man aged 60 to 75 with acute or convalescent COVID-19.

This sequence joins TRBV9 and TRBJ2-3; 8 nucleotides line up with TRBD1. The germline V gene encodes CDR1 SGDLS and CDR2 YYNGEE. CDR3 size: 16 residues. J lost 3 bases, V lost 3 bases, and 9 bases had no gene match. The CDR3 region has the DNA TGTGCCAGCAGCGACGACCGGACAGGGACAACAGATACGCAGTATTTT. It encodes CASSDDRTGTTDTQYF.

The J gene is TRBJ1-6, the V gene TRBV6-6; D not resolved. The V and J ends lost 4 bases and 10 bases respectively, with 14 bases between them. CDR1 is MNHNY and CDR2 is SVGAGI in the germline V gene (reference sequence). CDR3 length equals 14 residues. The CDR3: CASSSLDPGSPLHF. Here the CDR3 DNA reads TGTGCCAGCAGTTCCCTCGACCCGGGATCACCCCTCCACTTT.

The chain joins TRBV2 to TRBJ2-7; D gene unclear. The CDR3 is made up of 13 amino acids. The germline CDR1 and CDR2 sequences are SNHLY and FYNNEI. Trimming took off 8 bases at V and 6 bases at J, with 17 bases between the two ends. The CDR3 bases are TGTGCCAGCTTGAATGCCGCCTACGGCGAGCAGTACTTC. This codes for CASLNAAYGEQYF.

The chain carries TRBV27 and TRBJ2-2; 7 nucleotides agree with TRBD1. Germline trimming cut 3 bases from V and 5 bases from J; bases unmatched to any gene: 6. Germline CDR1 is MNHEY and CDR2 is SMNVEV (reference sequence). CDR3 length: 15 amino acids. The DNA for the CDR3 is TGTGCCAGCAGTTTGCCAGGGGGTCCGACCGGGGAGCTGTTTTTT. As protein: CASSLPGGPTGELFF.

The chain recombines TRBV24-1 with TRBJ2-3, with a possible D match to TRBD1 (5 bases). The germline V gene has CDR1 KGHDR and CDR2 SFDVKD. Between the trimmed V and J ends, which lost 2 bases and 5 bases, there was a span of 13 bases. The CDR3 is 15 amino acids. The CDR3 loop reads CATSDSNPGRDTQYF. The CDR3 DNA reads as TGTGCCACCAGTGATTCTAATCCAGGGCGAGATACGCAGTATTTT.

The chain carries TRBV28 and TRBJ2-5; the D gene is possibly TRBD1 (6 bases). The germline CDR1 and CDR2 sequences are MDHEN and SYDVKM. Between the trimmed V and J ends, which lost 7 bases and 4 bases, there was a span of 22 bases. The CDR3 covers 16 residues. CDR3 residues: CASTTSRQARGETQYF. Here the CDR3 DNA reads TGTGCCAGCACAACCTCCCGACAGGCCAGGGGAGAGACCCAGTACTTC.

The chain recombines TRBV19 with TRBJ2-2, with 10 bases aligning to TRBD1. After removal of 4 bases from V and 4 bases from J, the junction contained 6 bases not matched to a gene. The germline V gene has CDR1 LNHDA and CDR2 SQIVND (reference sequence). The CDR3 runs 16 residues. The DNA of the CDR3 is TGTGCCAGTAGTACCGACAGGGGGCCGGGCACCGGGGAGCTGTTTTTT. Encoded protein: CASSTDRGPGTGELFF.

V and J are TRBV7-9 and TRBJ1-3; weak D call: TRBD1 (5 bases). With 5 bases removed from V and 2 bases from J, the gap between germline ends came to 10 bases. Per the germline V gene, CDR1 is SEHNR and CDR2 is FQNEAQ (reference sequence). This CDR3 is 14 amino acids long. The CDR3 DNA follows: TGTGCCAGCAGCCGGGGGGTAGCTGGAAACACCATATATTTT. This sequence encodes CASSRGVAGNTIYF.

This chain uses TRBV18 with TRBJ1-5, with a possible D match to TRBD1 (6 bases). V was pared by 3 bases and J by 7 bases, with 16 bases between. The CDR3 runs 15 residues. Germline CDR1 and CDR2: KGHSH and LQKENI. DNA for the CDR3: TGTGCCAGCTCACCTCGGGGGGCGGTTGGGCAGCCCCAGCATTTT. Translation: CASSPRGAVGQPQHF. Full variable domain (remainder filled in from reference TRBV18 and TRBJ1-5): NAGVMQNPRHLVRRRGQEARLRCSPMKGHSHVYWYRQLPEEGLKFMVYLQKENIIDESGMPKERFSAEFPKEGPSILRIQQVVRGDSAAYFCASSPRGAVGQPQHFGDGTRLSIL.

The rearrangement uses TRBV25-1 and TRBJ2-2; 8 nucleotides line up with TRBD2. The length of the CDR3 is 16 residues. V gave up 4 bases and J gave up 7 bases; unmatched junction bases: 11. Germline lookup yields CDR1 MGHDK and CDR2 SYGVNS. The CDR3 sequence is CASSASRTSMNGELFF. CDR3 coding DNA: TGTGCCAGCAGTGCCTCGAGGACTAGCATGAACGGGGAGCTGTTTTTT. The variable domain in full, completed from reference TRBV25-1 and TRBJ2-2, reads EADIYQTPRYLVIGTGKKITLECSQTMGHDKMYWYQQDPGMELHLIHYSYGVNSTEKGDLSSESTVSRIRTEHFPLTLESARPSHTSQYLCASSASRTSMNGELFFGEGSRLTVL.

The chain is built from TRBV5-1 and TRBJ2-1; D is ambiguous. V was trimmed by 4 bases and J by 6 bases, leaving 17 bases between them. The CDR3 totals 15 residues. Germline CDR1 SGHRS, CDR2 YFSETQ. The CDR3 loop is CASSAGGAVSNEQFF. As DNA, the CDR3 is TGCGCCAGCAGCGCTGGTGGTGCAGTCTCCAATGAGCAGTTCTTC.

The table lists this clone with a few counts. This rearrangement joins TRBV4-1 to TRBJ1-2; TRBD1 matches at 7 bases. V gave up 1 base and J gave up 3 bases; unmatched junction bases: 5. The CDR3 totals 15 residues. From germline, CDR1 is MGHRA and CDR2 YSYEKL. CDR3 DNA: TGCGCCAGCAGCCAAGCCCCCGGGACAGACTATGGCTACACCTTC. The encoded protein is CASSQAPGTDYGYTF.

The V call is TRBV18, the J call TRBJ2-5, with TRBD2 matching 12 bases. The CDR3 runs to 15 residues. J lost 5 bases, V lost 4 bases, and 5 bases had no gene match. Per germline, CDR1 KGHSH and CDR2 LQKENI. This CDR3 is CASSQKLAGGETQYF. The CDR3 DNA follows: TGTGCCAGCTCACAAAAACTAGCGGGGGGCGAGACCCAGTACTTC.

CDR3 coding DNA: TGTGCCAGCAGCATCGACAGGGCGCGCTCCTACGAGCAGTACTTC. The encoded protein is CASSIDRARSYEQYF. The V and J genes are TRBV28 and TRBJ2-7; 7 bases are a match to TRBD1. Trimming cost V 6 bases and J 0 bases; bases outside gene matches: 8. Germline values: CDR1 MDHEN, CDR2 SYDVKM. This CDR3 is 15 amino acids long. The whole variable domain, remainder taken from reference TRBV28 and TRBJ2-7, is DVKVTQSSRYLVKRTGEKVFLECVQDMDHENMFWYRQDPGLGLRLIYFSYDVKMKEKGDIPEGYSVSREKKERFSLILESASTNQTSMYLCASSIDRARSYEQYFGPGTRLTVT.

This clone has just a few counts. The chain employs TRBV28 and TRBJ1-2, with a tentative D call TRBD1 (5 bases). Per germline, CDR1 MDHEN and CDR2 SYDVKM. The CDR3 runs to 15 residues. Trimming cost V 3 bases and J 5 bases, with 16 bases left between them. The CDR3 is CASSFLIGRDYGYTF. CDR3 coding DNA: TGTGCCAGCAGTTTCTTAATAGGCAGGGATTATGGCTACACCTTC.

The gene calls are TRBV19 and TRBJ1-1; 9 bases fit TRBD1. Trimming cost V 3 bases and J 1 base; bases outside gene matches: 3. The CDR3 is 15 amino acids. The V gene's germline CDR1 is LNHDA and CDR2 SQIVND (reference sequence). As DNA, the CDR3 is TGTGCCAGTAGTATGGGGACAGGGTCGAACACTGAAGCTTTCTTT. It encodes CASSMGTGSNTEAFF.

Regarding this clone: The same CDR3 arises from other DNA sequences in this sample as well. V is TRBV9 and J is TRBJ1-1, with D hard to call. The germline gives CDR1 SGDLS, CDR2 YYNGEE. The CDR3 contains 13 residues. V dropped 2 bases and J dropped 0 bases, with 5 bases sitting between them. The CDR3 region has the DNA TGTGCCAGCAGCGTCAGGATGAACACTGAAGCTTTCTTT. It encodes CASSVRMNTEAFF.

J is TRBJ1-1 and V is TRBV18, with D tentatively TRBD1 (6 bases). Germline assignment: CDR1 KGHSH and CDR2 LQKENI. This CDR3 is built from 16 residues. The V and J ends lost 6 bases and 7 bases respectively, with 24 bases between them. CDR3: CASSSTTGGAGGEAFF. In nucleotides, the CDR3 is TGTGCCAGCTCTTCTACTACCGGGGGGGCTGGAGGTGAAGCTTTCTTT.

The chain has TRBV28 and TRBJ2-6; maybe TRBD2 (5 bases). V was cut by 6 bases and J by 1 base, with 7 bases left in between. This CDR3 has 14 residues. Germline V gene lookup returns CDR1 MDHEN and CDR2 SYDVKM. The CDR3 bases are TGTGCCAGCAGCCGGGGTTCTGGGGCCAACGTCCTGACTTTC. The encoded protein is CASSRGSGANVLTF.

This clone was seen only once. This sequence joins TRBV5-5 and TRBJ1-1; no reliable D call. Trimming pared 0 bases from V and 5 bases from J, leaving 11 bases between. Germline-derived CDR1 and CDR2 are SGHKS and YYEKEE (reference sequence). The CDR3 has 14 residues. The chain's CDR3 is CASSLGSGWTEAFF. CDR3 nucleotides: TGTGCCAGCAGCTTGGGGTCGGGGTGGACTGAAGCTTTCTTT.

For the CDR3, the DNA is TGTGCCAGCGAGGCAGGGGGCAGGATTAGCAATCAGCCCCAGCATTTT. This sequence encodes CASEAGGRISNQPQHF. V usage is TRBV28 and J usage is TRBJ1-5; 8 bases match TRBD1. Germline CDR1 and CDR2: MDHEN and SYDVKM. The CDR3 consists of 16 residues. J was trimmed by 0 bases and V by 8 bases; bases with no gene match: 9.

The V gene is TRBV28, the J gene TRBJ2-4, with 8 positions matching TRBD2. Germline loops: CDR1 MDHEN, CDR2 SYDVKM. This CDR3 contains 18 residues. The V and J ends lost 0 bases and 1 base, in that order; junction bases with no gene match: 8. CDR3 sequence: CASSLWGSGRRAKNIQYF. CDR3 nucleotide sequence: TGTGCCAGCAGTTTATGGGGCAGCGGGAGACGGGCCAAAAACATTCAGTACTTC. Looking up the rest from reference TRBV28 and TRBJ2-4 gives the full variable domain: DVKVTQSSRYLVKRTGEKVFLECVQDMDHENMFWYRQDPGLGLRLIYFSYDVKMKEKGDIPEGYSVSREKKERFSLILESASTNQTSMYLCASSLWGSGRRAKNIQYFGAGTRLSVL.

V usage is TRBV9 and J usage is TRBJ2-7; 8 bases fit TRBD2. The CDR3 spans 16 residues. Trimming cost V 4 bases and J 4 bases; bases outside gene matches: 13. The germline gives CDR1 SGDLS, CDR2 YYNGEE. CDR3 in DNA: TGTGCCAGCAGCCCCTGGGAGGGTAGCGGGGTTTACGAGCAGTACTTC. Translated: CASSPWEGSGVYEQYF.

The V call is TRBV21-1, the J call TRBJ2-7; TRBD2, the table's D call, lacks a check against the DNA. TRBV21-1 is assigned pseudogene status. The CDR3 contains 14 residues. CDR3 protein: CASSILADAYEQYF. For the CDR3, the DNA is TGTGCCAGCAGCATACTAGCGGACGCCTACGAGCAGTACTTC.

DNA for the CDR3: TGTGCCAGCAGAGAGACAGACCTTGGTCAGCCCCAGCATTTT. Its protein product is CASRETDLGQPQHF. The rearrangement uses TRBV25-1 and TRBJ1-5, with D possibly being TRBD1 (5 bases). V was clipped by 6 bases and J by 6 bases, with 15 bases between them. This CDR3 region has 14 residues. Per the germline V gene, CDR1 is MGHDK and CDR2 is SYGVNS.

The CDR3 spells CASSPQTSGSDEQYF. Here the CDR3 DNA reads TGTGCCAGCAGCCCACAGACTAGCGGGAGCGACGAGCAGTACTTC. This chain connects TRBV5-4 to TRBJ2-7; the match to TRBD2 covers 12 bases. The length of the CDR3 is 15 residues. Germline trimming cut 4 bases from V and 5 bases from J; bases unmatched to any gene: 7. The V gene's germline CDR1 is SGHNT and CDR2 YYREEE (reference sequence).

This chain connects TRBV5-4 to TRBJ2-6; D unresolved. There are 14 residues in the CDR3. Between the trimmed V and J ends, which lost 4 bases and 1 base, there was a span of 6 bases. Germline CDR1 is SGHNT and CDR2 is YYREEE (reference sequence). The CDR3: CASSRESGANVLTF. The CDR3 nucleotides read TGTGCCAGCAGCCGAGAGTCTGGGGCCAACGTCCTGACTTTC.

This clone has more than one count but fewer than ten. Different DNA sequences within this sample yield the same CDR3. This chain links TRBV5-1 with TRBJ2-5; D is perhaps TRBD2 (5 bases). Germline assignment: CDR1 SGHRS and CDR2 YFSETQ. The V end was cut by 4 bases, the J end by 1 base, with 5 bases between. This CDR3 is 12 amino acids long. CDR3 loop: CASSLAQETQYF. DNA of the CDR3: TGCGCCAGCAGCCTAGCCCAAGAGACCCAGTACTTC.